Listed here are 15 T cell receptor beta chains from one sample, sequenced in a study of CD8 T cells in ankylosing spondylitis (dated by TCRdb to about 2017). Preparation of the library involved 5' RACE. TCRdb names Illumina HiSeq 2500 as the instrument used. TCRdb reworked the public reads: Q25 trimming with fastp, MiXCR clone assembly, productive beta chains retained. A single entry per CDR3 protein holds the most common genes and DNA from its merged rows. The sample yields 100,000 to 150,000 distinct CDR3 sequences; 7% to 10% were counted once. The top ten clonotypes cover 2.5% to 4% of the sample. The sequenced sample consisted of blood, either unsorted or a sorted T cell fraction (not recorded which). The source is a male donor with ankylosing spondylitis or in good health (not recorded which).

The V and J genes are TRBV7-8 and TRBJ2-7, with 10 bases fitting TRBD1. In germline, CDR1 is SGHVS, CDR2 FQNEAQ. Trimming at V came to 1 base and at J to 7 bases, leaving 10 bases not matched to a gene. This CDR3 comprises 16 residues. This CDR3 reads CASSLVAGTGDREQYF. CDR3 sequence (DNA): TGTGCCAGCAGCTTAGTTGCCGGGACAGGGGACAGGGAGCAGTACTTC. The whole variable domain, remainder taken from reference TRBV7-8 and TRBJ2-7, is GAGVSQSPRYKVAKRGQDVALRCDPISGHVSLFWYQQALGQGPEFLTYFQNEAQLDKSGLPSDRFFAERPEGSVSTLKIQRTQQEDSAVYLCASSLVAGTGDREQYFGPGTRLTVT.

The sample holds many counts of this clonotype. The rearrangement links TRBV29-1 to TRBJ2-1; TRBD2 matches at 7 bases. The J segment lost 9 bases and the V segment lost 6 bases, leaving 14 bases of the junction unmatched. Germline V lookup: CDR1 SQVTM, CDR2 ANQGSEA. The CDR3 is 14 amino acids. CDR3 region: CSVYVGVSGGEQFF. CDR3 nucleotide sequence: TGCAGCGTATATGTGGGTGTTTCGGGAGGTGAGCAGTTCTTC.

This clonotype has at least ten counts. For the CDR3, the DNA is TGTGCCAGCAGCCCCGGACTAGCGGGAAGCACAGATACGCAGTATTTT. Translated, it gives CASSPGLAGSTDTQYF. V usage is TRBV5-5 and J usage is TRBJ2-3; TRBD2 agrees at 12 bases. With V trimmed by 4 bases and J by 0 bases, 3 bases remained unmatched. Germline assignment: CDR1 SGHKS and CDR2 YYEKEE (reference sequence). The CDR3 spans 16 residues. The variable domain in full, completed from reference TRBV5-5 and TRBJ2-3, reads DAGVTQSPTHLIKTRGQQVTLRCSPISGHKSVSWYQQVLGQGPQFIFQYYEKEERGRGNFPDRFSARQFPNYSSELNVNALLLGDSALYLCASSPGLAGSTDTQYFGPGTRLTVL.

This clonotype occurred a few times. The J gene is TRBJ2-3, the V gene TRBV5-1; 7 positions agree with TRBD1. CDR1 and CDR2 from the germline V gene are SGHRS and YFSETQ. This CDR3 contains 14 residues. Trimming cost V 0 bases and J 5 bases; bases outside gene matches: 3. CDR3 protein: CASSLEAGGDTQYF. The DNA for the CDR3 is TGCGCCAGCAGCTTGGAGGCAGGGGGAGATACGCAGTATTTT.

This clonotype was observed many times. V usage is TRBV20-1 and J usage is TRBJ2-1; TRBD2 matches at 8 bases. CDR3 size: 17 residues. CDR1 is DFQATT and CDR2 is SNEGSKA in the germline V gene (reference sequence). V gave up 0 bases and J gave up 8 bases; unmatched junction bases: 15. The CDR3, as DNA: TGCAGTGCTAGAGATCCAAGAACTAGCGGTCCCTGGGATGAGCAGTTCTTC. Translating gives CSARDPRTSGPWDEQFF.

This clonotype was counted ten times or more. The rearrangement uses TRBV12-3 or TRBV12-4 and TRBJ2-5; a weak D match, TRBD2 (6 bases). Trimming pared 2 bases from V and 2 bases from J, leaving 15 bases between. This CDR3 has 16 amino acids. CDR3 loop: CASSLNIIAEQETQYF. The DNA of the CDR3 is TGTGCCAGCAGTTTAAACATAATAGCGGAGCAAGAGACCCAGTACTTC.

The CDR3 spells CASSSGDRVRYGYTF. The CDR3 DNA sequence: TGTGCCAGCAGCTCCGGGGACAGGGTGCGCTATGGCTACACCTTC. The chain carries TRBV7-2 and TRBJ1-2; the match to TRBD1 covers 9 bases. V dropped 4 bases and J dropped 4; count of bases not matched to a gene: 7. The CDR3 runs to 15 residues. Germline V gene data show CDR1 as SGHTA and CDR2 as FQGNSA.

The chain carries TRBV20-1 and TRBJ2-1; 12 nucleotides line up with TRBD2. The CDR3 totals 17 residues. CDR1 and CDR2 from the germline V gene are DFQATT and SNEGSKA (reference sequence). V trimming: 6 bases; J trimming: 1 base; junction bases outside the gene matches: 10. CDR3 in DNA: TGCAGTGCCACGTCGGGGACTAGCGGGTTATCCTACAATGAGCAGTTCTTC. Its protein product is CSATSGTSGLSYNEQFF.

This clonotype was counted many times. This rearrangement joins TRBV20-1 to TRBJ2-7, with 10 positions matching TRBD1. The germline V gene has CDR1 DFQATT and CDR2 SNEGSKA (reference sequence). CDR3 size: 13 residues. V shed 2 bases and J 3 bases; nucleotides not matched to a gene: 1. The CDR3 region has the DNA TGCAGTGCTAGAAGGACAGGGGGCTACGAGCAGTACTTC. It is translated as CSARRTGGYEQYF.

This clonotype has just a few counts. The gene calls are TRBV20-1 and TRBJ2-7; 8 nucleotides align to TRBD1. Per germline, CDR1 DFQATT and CDR2 SNEGSKA (reference sequence). The CDR3 runs 12 residues. The trim removed 4 bases at V and 4 bases at J, leaving 3 bases unmatched. The CDR3 bases are TGCAGTGCTACTCGGGACAGGTACGAGCAGTACTTC. It specifies CSATRDRYEQYF.

This clonotype appeared many times. The chain employs TRBV12-3 or TRBV12-4 and TRBJ1-2; tentative D call: TRBD1 (6 bases). The CDR3 is 15 amino acids. Deletions cut 5 bases from V and 7 bases from J, with 20 bases between. The CDR3 region is CASSEGTSGQAGYTF. The CDR3 coding sequence is TGTGCCAGCAGTGAAGGGACATCTGGGCAGGCTGGCTACACCTTC.

This clonotype was observed once. This sequence may be a read error, since a much larger clone differs from it by one base. The chain recombines TRBV20-1 with TRBJ2-1, with D perhaps assigned TRBD1 or TRBD2 (6 bases each). Deletions cut 2 bases from V and 0 bases from J, with 14 bases between. CDR3 length equals 16 residues. The germline CDR1 and CDR2 sequences are DFQATT and SNEGSKA (reference sequence). DNA of the CDR3: TGCAGTGCTAGAACGGGACAAGCGGGCTCCTACAATGAGCAGTTCTTC. This codes for CSARTGQAGSYNEQFF.

The chain employs TRBV20-1 and TRBJ1-1, with D possibly TRBD1 on 6 matching bases. The germline CDR1 and CDR2 sequences are DFQATT and SNEGSKA (reference sequence). This CDR3 is built from 13 residues. The V end lost 0 bases, the J end lost 7 bases, and 12 bases lay between the germline ends. CDR3 protein: CSARDPNRDEAFF. CDR3 in DNA: TGCAGTGCTAGAGACCCGAACAGGGATGAAGCTTTCTTT.

This clonotype was found many times. The chain employs TRBV20-1 and TRBJ2-7; D is uncertain. CDR3 size: 14 residues. V shed 0 bases and J shed 0 bases, with 9 bases lying between them. Germline CDR1 DFQATT, CDR2 SNEGSKA (reference sequence). CDR3 in amino acids: CSARDRVSSYEQYF. The CDR3 DNA is TGCAGTGCTAGAGATCGGGTCAGCTCCTACGAGCAGTACTTC.

This clonotype was counted between two and nine times. V and J are TRBV12-3 or TRBV12-4 and TRBJ2-3, with TRBD2 matching 7 bases. The CDR3 runs 14 residues. The junction had 7 bases not matched to a gene; V was cut back by 4 bases and J by 6 bases. CDR3 residues: CASSSTGGWDTQYF. For the CDR3, the DNA is TGTGCCAGCAGTTCGACGGGGGGATGGGATACGCAGTATTTT.